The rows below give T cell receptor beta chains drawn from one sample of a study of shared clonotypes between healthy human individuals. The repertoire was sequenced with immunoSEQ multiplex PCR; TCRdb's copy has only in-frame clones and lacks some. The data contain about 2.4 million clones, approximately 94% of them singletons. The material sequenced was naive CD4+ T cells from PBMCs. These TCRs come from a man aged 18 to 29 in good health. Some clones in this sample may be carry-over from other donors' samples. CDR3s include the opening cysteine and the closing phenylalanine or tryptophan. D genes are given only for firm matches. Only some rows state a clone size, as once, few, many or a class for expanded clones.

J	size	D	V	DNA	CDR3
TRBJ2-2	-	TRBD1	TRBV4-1	TGCGCCAGCAGCCAAGTCGGACAGGCGCGGCCCGGGGAGCTGTTTTTT	CASSQVGQARPGELFF
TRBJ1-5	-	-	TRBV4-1	TGCGCCAGCAGCCAAGAAGGTTGGGCCCCATATAGCAATCAGCCCCAGCATTTT	CASSQEGWAPYSNQPQHF
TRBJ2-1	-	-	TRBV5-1	TGCGCCAGCAGCTTGGTGACAGGGTGGGAGGGTGAGCAGTTCTTC	CASSLVTGWEGEQFF
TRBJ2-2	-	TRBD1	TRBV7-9	TGTGCCAGCAGCCCTCAACCGGGACAGGGGGCGAAAACCGGGGAGCTGTTTTTT	CASSPQPGQGAKTGELFF
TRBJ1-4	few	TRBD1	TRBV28	TGTGCCAGCCAGACAGGGAACAATGAAAAACTGTTTTTT	CASQTGNNEKLFF
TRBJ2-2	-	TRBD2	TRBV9	TGTGCCAGTCAAGCGGGAGGCCCCCGGGTCGGGGAGCTGTTTTTT	CASQAGGPRVGELFF
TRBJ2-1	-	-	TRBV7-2	TGTGCCAGCAGCTTAGGCGGCAGGGATTTGAATGAGCAGTTCTTC	CASSLGGRDLNEQFF
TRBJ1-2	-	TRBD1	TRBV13	TGTGCCAGCAGCATGGACAGGAACTATGGCTACACCTTC	CASSMDRNYGYTF
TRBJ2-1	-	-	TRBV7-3	TGTGCCAGCAGCTTAGGTACAGGAGGCCACAATGAGCAGTTCTTC	CASSLGTGGHNEQFF
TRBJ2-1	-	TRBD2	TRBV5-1	TGCGCCAGCAGCTGGGGAAGGGCTAGCGGGAGGCCCGAGCAGTTCTTC	CASSWGRASGRPEQFF
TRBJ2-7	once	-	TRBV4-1	TGCGCCAGCAGCCGCCCCGGCAGCTACGAGCAGTACTTC	CASSRPGSYEQYF
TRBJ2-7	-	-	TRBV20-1	TGCAGCCTGAACAGAGTGGGCGAGCAGTACTTC	CSLNRVGEQYF
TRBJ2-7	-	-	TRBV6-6	TGTGCCAGCAGTTACTCTGCAGGGAAGCACGAGCAGTACTTC	CASSYSAGKHEQYF
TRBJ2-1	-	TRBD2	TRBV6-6	TGTGCCACCCAAACGGGGAGGGCCTGGAATGAGCAGTTCTTC	CATQTGRAWNEQFF
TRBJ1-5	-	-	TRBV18	TGTGCCAGCTCACCTTCGAATCAGCCCCAGCATTTT	CASSPSNQPQHF
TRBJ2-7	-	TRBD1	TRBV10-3	TGTGCCATCAGTGCTGGCTCAGGGGGCGAGCAGTACTTC	CAISAGSGGEQYF
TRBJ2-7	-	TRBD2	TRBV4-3	TGCGCCAGCAGCCAGGGGTTGGGGACTAGCGGGTCCAAGGGGAGTTACGAGCAGTACTTC	CASSQGLGTSGSKGSYEQYF
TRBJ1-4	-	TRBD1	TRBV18	TGTGCCAGCTCACCCCGAGACAGGGGGCATACCGAAAAACTGTTTTTT	CASSPRDRGHTEKLFF
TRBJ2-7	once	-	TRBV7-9	TGTGCCAGCAGCCCCCGGCTGGACGAGCAGTACTTC	CASSPRLDEQYF
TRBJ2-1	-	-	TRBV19	TGTGCCAGTAGTACCCTATGGGGGGCCCGCTCCTACAATGAGCAGTTCTTC	CASSTLWGARSYNEQFF
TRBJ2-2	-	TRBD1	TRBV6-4	TGTGCCAGCAGCAGGACAGGCATGTCCGGGGAGCTGTTTTTT	CASSRTGMSGELFF
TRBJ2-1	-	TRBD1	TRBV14	TGTGCCAGCAGCCAAGACAGGGGGGAGCAGTTCTTC	CASSQDRGEQFF
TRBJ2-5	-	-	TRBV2	TGTGCCAGCAGTGTCGGGGCAGAGTTAGAGACCCAGTACTTC	CASSVGAELETQYF
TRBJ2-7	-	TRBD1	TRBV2	TGTGCCAGCTCGACCGGGACAGGGTTGTACGAGCAGTACTTC	CASSTGTGLYEQYF
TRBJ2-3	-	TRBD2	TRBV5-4	TGTGCCAGCAGCGGGCGGACTAGCGGTGTCACAGATACGCAGTATTTT	CASSGRTSGVTDTQYF
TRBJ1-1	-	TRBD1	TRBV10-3	TGTGCCATCAGTCCGGGACAGGGATTTACTGAAGCTTTCTTT	CAISPGQGFTEAFF
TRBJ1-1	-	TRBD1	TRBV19	TGTGCCAGTAGTCAGGCAGGGGGAGGCACTGAAGCTTTCTTT	CASSQAGGGTEAFF
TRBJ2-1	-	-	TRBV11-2	TGTGCCAGCAGCTCGAGGACACCCTCCTACAATGAGCAGTTCTTC	CASSSRTPSYNEQFF
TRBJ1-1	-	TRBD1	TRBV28	TGTGCCAGCCACAGGGGGGGGAACACTGAAGCTTTCTTT	CASHRGGNTEAFF
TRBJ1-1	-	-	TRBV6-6	TGTGCCAGCAGTTACGCAGTGGGCACTGAAGCTTTCTTT	CASSYAVGTEAFF
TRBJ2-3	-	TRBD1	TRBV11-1	TGTGCCAGCAGCCTAGCCGGACAGGTCAGGCAGTATTTT	CASSLAGQVRQYF
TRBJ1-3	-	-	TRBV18	TGTGCCAGCTCAGCCGCGGTCAGCTCTGGAAACACCATATATTTT	CASSAAVSSGNTIYF
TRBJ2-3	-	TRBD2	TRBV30	TGTGCCTGGAGTGTTACTAGCGGGACATACACAGATACGCAGTATTTT	CAWSVTSGTYTDTQYF
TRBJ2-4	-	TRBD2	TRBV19	TGTGCCAGTAGTATTGGACGGGAGGCCCGAATTCAGTACTTC	CASSIGREARIQYF
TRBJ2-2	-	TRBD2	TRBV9	TGTGCCAGCAGCCCAGCGGGGGGAAACACCGGGGAGCTGTTTTTT	CASSPAGGNTGELFF
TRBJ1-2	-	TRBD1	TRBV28	TGTGCCAGCAGTTTAGGGACAGGGGAAAACTATGGCTACACCTTC	CASSLGTGENYGYTF